Listed below are T cell receptor beta chains from one sample, sequenced in a study of T cell responses to AZD1222 COVID-19 vaccine. Using immunoSEQ multiplex PCR, the repertoire was profiled, and TCRdb retains in-frame clones only, with some absent. The sample carries about 110,000 clones, 70% to 90% recorded once. Specimen: peripheral blood, collected on day 0 of AZD1222 vaccination. These receptors all stem from an adult in good health. CDR3s include the opening cysteine and the closing phenylalanine or tryptophan. A D gene is named only where the DNA matches it firmly. The size of a clone is reported for some rows only, either as once, few or many, or as a class for expanded clones.

v_gene: TRBV6-4; abundance: few; d_gene: .; j_gene: TRBJ1-1; CDR3nt: TGTGCCAGCAGTCTCAGTTTGAACACTGAAGCTTTCTTT; CDR3aa: CASSLSLNTEAFF
v_gene: TRBV5-1; abundance: .; d_gene: TRBD2; j_gene: TRBJ2-5; CDR3nt: TGCGCCAGCTTCCGGACTAGCGGGGAGACCCAGTACTTC; CDR3aa: CASFRTSGETQYF
v_gene: TRBV28; abundance: .; d_gene: .; j_gene: TRBJ1-2; CDR3nt: TGTGCCAGCGCATTGAGAGACGGCTACACCTTC; CDR3aa: CASALRDGYTF
v_gene: TRBV6-1; abundance: once; d_gene: TRBD2; j_gene: TRBJ2-1; CDR3nt: TGTGCCAGCAGTGAAGGGACTAGCTCGTACAATGAGCAGTTCTTC; CDR3aa: CASSEGTSSYNEQFF
v_gene: TRBV10-3; abundance: once; d_gene: .; j_gene: TRBJ2-1; CDR3nt: TGTGCCATCAGAGGAGGGAAGGGGTCGTACAATGAGCAGTTCTTC; CDR3aa: CAIRGGKGSYNEQFF
v_gene: TRBV19; abundance: once; d_gene: .; j_gene: TRBJ2-7; CDR3nt: TGTGCCAGTAGTATTGACATGCCCTACGAGCAGTACTTC; CDR3aa: CASSIDMPYEQYF
v_gene: TRBV9; abundance: .; d_gene: TRBD2; j_gene: TRBJ2-5; CDR3nt: TGTGCCAGCAGCGTTTACTGGACTAGCGCAGAGACCCAGTACTTC; CDR3aa: CASSVYWTSAETQYF
v_gene: TRBV2; abundance: .; d_gene: .; j_gene: TRBJ1-5; CDR3nt: TGTGCCAGCAGTGATTCACAGTTAAGCAATCAGCCCCAGCATTTT; CDR3aa: CASSDSQLSNQPQHF
v_gene: TRBV9; abundance: once; d_gene: .; j_gene: TRBJ2-5; CDR3nt: TGTGCCAGCAGCGTAGCCCAAGAGACCCAGTACTTC; CDR3aa: CASSVAQETQYF
v_gene: TRBV5-1; abundance: once; d_gene: .; j_gene: TRBJ2-1; CDR3nt: TGCGCCAGCAGCTTGTCGGGGCCTGTCGATGAGCAGTTCTTC; CDR3aa: CASSLSGPVDEQFF
v_gene: TRBV5-4; abundance: few; d_gene: .; j_gene: TRBJ1-2; CDR3nt: TGTGCCAGCAGCTTGCTTATGGGGAACTATGGCTACACCTTC; CDR3aa: CASSLLMGNYGYTF
v_gene: TRBV6-5; abundance: medium-sized; d_gene: TRBD2; j_gene: TRBJ2-5; CDR3nt: TGTGCCAGCAGCTGGACTAGCGGGCAAGAGACCCAGTACTTC; CDR3aa: CASSWTSGQETQYF
v_gene: TRBV6-2/TRBV6-3; abundance: .; d_gene: .; j_gene: TRBJ2-3; CDR3nt: TGTGCCAGCAGTTACTCGACATATACGCAGTATTTT; CDR3aa: CASSYSTYTQYF
v_gene: TRBV5-4; abundance: once; d_gene: .; j_gene: TRBJ1-2; CDR3nt: TGTGCCAGCAGCTTGTATGGGAACTATGGCTACACCTTC; CDR3aa: CASSLYGNYGYTF
v_gene: TRBV9; abundance: .; d_gene: .; j_gene: TRBJ1-6; CDR3nt: TGTGCCAGCAGCGAGGCCGGGCACTATAATTCACCCCTCCACTTT; CDR3aa: CASSEAGHYNSPLHF
v_gene: TRBV18; abundance: .; d_gene: .; j_gene: TRBJ1-1; CDR3nt: TGTGCCAGCTCACAGAATGTCGGGGCGGGGCAGGGCACTGAAGCTTTCTTT; CDR3aa: CASSQNVGAGQGTEAFF
v_gene: TRBV9; abundance: .; d_gene: .; j_gene: TRBJ2-1; CDR3nt: TGTGCCAGCAGCGTAGACCCGCAGCAATTGAGCGAGCAGTTCTTC; CDR3aa: CASSVDPQQLSEQFF
v_gene: TRBV5-1; abundance: once; d_gene: .; j_gene: TRBJ2-2; CDR3nt: TGCGCCAGCGGGCTAGGGGTTACCGGGGAGCTGTTTTTT; CDR3aa: CASGLGVTGELFF
v_gene: TRBV29-1; abundance: .; d_gene: .; j_gene: TRBJ1-1; CDR3nt: TGCAGCGTCCGAAACCACAAGTTAAGCATGAACACTGAAGCTTTCTTT; CDR3aa: CSVRNHKLSMNTEAFF
v_gene: TRBV9; abundance: once; d_gene: TRBD1; j_gene: TRBJ1-1; CDR3nt: TGTGCCAGCAGTCTTACGGGACAGGGGGTAGCTGAAGCTTTCTTT; CDR3aa: CASSLTGQGVAEAFF
v_gene: TRBV19; abundance: .; d_gene: .; j_gene: TRBJ2-7; CDR3nt: TGTGCCACTGGGAGGGACACCAGCTACGAGCAGTACTTC; CDR3aa: CATGRDTSYEQYF
v_gene: TRBV5-1; abundance: .; d_gene: .; j_gene: TRBJ1-6; CDR3nt: TGCGCCAGCAGCTTGGGGGACTCCTATAATTCACCCCTCCACTTT; CDR3aa: CASSLGDSYNSPLHF
v_gene: TRBV5-6; abundance: .; d_gene: .; j_gene: TRBJ1-3; CDR3nt: TGTGCCAGCAGCTTCGGGATTACAACTGGAAACACCATATATTTT; CDR3aa: CASSFGITTGNTIYF
v_gene: TRBV4-3; abundance: .; d_gene: .; j_gene: TRBJ1-2; CDR3nt: TGCGCCAGCAGCCCCGGGACGGCTCCGTATGGCTACACCTTC; CDR3aa: CASSPGTAPYGYTF
v_gene: TRBV28; abundance: once; d_gene: .; j_gene: TRBJ1-2; CDR3nt: .; CDR3aa: CASSLLWGFGTF
v_gene: TRBV5-6; abundance: .; d_gene: .; j_gene: TRBJ2-5; CDR3nt: TGTGCCAGCAGCTTGGGGGGGTATCGGGAGACCCAGTACTTC; CDR3aa: CASSLGGYRETQYF
v_gene: TRBV7-2; abundance: .; d_gene: TRBD1; j_gene: TRBJ1-1; CDR3nt: TGTGCCAGCAGCTTACCCGGACAGGGGAGACACACTGAGGCTTTCTTT; CDR3aa: CASSLPGQGRHTEAFF
v_gene: TRBV4-1; abundance: .; d_gene: TRBD2; j_gene: TRBJ2-2; CDR3nt: TGCGCCAGCAGAAGGCCGGAGACTAGCGGGAGTCCCGGGGAGCTGTTTTTT; CDR3aa: CASRRPETSGSPGELFF
v_gene: TRBV30; abundance: few; d_gene: .; j_gene: TRBJ1-2; CDR3nt: TGTGCCTGGAGTGTAGACAGAAACTATGGCTACACCTTC; CDR3aa: CAWSVDRNYGYTF
v_gene: TRBV5-6; abundance: .; d_gene: .; j_gene: TRBJ1-4; CDR3nt: TGTGCCAGCAGCCGGCAGGGGACATTGCATGAAAAACTGTTTTTT; CDR3aa: CASSRQGTLHEKLFF
v_gene: TRBV13; abundance: once; d_gene: TRBD1; j_gene: TRBJ2-1; CDR3nt: TGTGCCAGCAGCTCCAGGACAGGGGGCGATGAGCAGTTCTTC; CDR3aa: CASSSRTGGDEQFF
v_gene: TRBV19; abundance: .; d_gene: TRBD1; j_gene: TRBJ1-5; CDR3nt: TGTGCCAGTAGTAGGGACAGGGCGGATCAGCCCCAGCATTTT; CDR3aa: CASSRDRADQPQHF
v_gene: TRBV6-5; abundance: .; d_gene: .; j_gene: TRBJ1-2; CDR3nt: TGTGCCGCCCGCGGGGATACCTATGGCTACACCTTC; CDR3aa: CAARGDTYGYTF
v_gene: TRBV6-6; abundance: .; d_gene: TRBD1; j_gene: TRBJ1-2; CDR3nt: TGTGCCAGCAGTCGCCGACAGGGCCCCGCCGGTGCGGATGGCTACACCTTC; CDR3aa: CASSRRQGPAGADGYTF
v_gene: TRBV10-2; abundance: .; d_gene: TRBD1; j_gene: TRBJ2-4; CDR3nt: TGCGCCAGCAGGCAGACAGGGCGCGGAAACATTCAGTACTTC; CDR3aa: CASRQTGRGNIQYF
v_gene: TRBV4-2; abundance: .; d_gene: .; j_gene: TRBJ2-7; CDR3nt: TGTGCCAGCAGCCCACCCCCGGGGCGGGATACCTACGAGCAGTACTTC; CDR3aa: CASSPPPGRDTYEQYF
v_gene: TRBV28; abundance: once; d_gene: .; j_gene: TRBJ1-4; CDR3nt: TGTGCCAGCTCGTTTAATGGGGCGGCTAATGAAAAACTGTTTTTT; CDR3aa: CASSFNGAANEKLFF
v_gene: TRBV5-4; abundance: .; d_gene: TRBD1; j_gene: TRBJ2-7; CDR3nt: TGTGCCAGCAGCCCCCCCCGGTCGCCGGGACAGGGAGCCTACGAGCAGTACTTC; CDR3aa: CASSPPRSPGQGAYEQYF